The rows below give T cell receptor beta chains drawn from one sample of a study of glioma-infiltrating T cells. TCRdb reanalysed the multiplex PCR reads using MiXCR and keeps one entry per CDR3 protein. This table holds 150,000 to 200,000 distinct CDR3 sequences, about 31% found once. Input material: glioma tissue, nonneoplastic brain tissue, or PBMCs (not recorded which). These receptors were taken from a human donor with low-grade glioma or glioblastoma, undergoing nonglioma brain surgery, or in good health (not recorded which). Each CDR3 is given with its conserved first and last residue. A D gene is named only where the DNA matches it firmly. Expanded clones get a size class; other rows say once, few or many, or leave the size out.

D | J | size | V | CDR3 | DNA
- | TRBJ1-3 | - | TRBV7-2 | CASSTTGGVGNTIYF | TGTGCCAGCAGCACAACGGGAGGGGTCGGAAACACCATATATTTT
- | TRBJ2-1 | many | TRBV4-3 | CASSQERSSRNEQFF | TGCGCCAGCAGCCAAGAAAGAAGTTCCCGCAATGAGCAGTTCTTC
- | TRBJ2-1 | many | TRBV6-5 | CASSYSAGRASALVTYNEQFF | TGTGCCAGCAGTTACTCCGCGGGGAGAGCAAGCGCCCTAGTAACTTACAATGAGCAGTTCTTC
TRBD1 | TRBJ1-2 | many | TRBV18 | CASFGWDRVTYGYTF | TGTGCCAGCTTTGGTTGGGACAGGGTAACCTATGGCTACACCTTC
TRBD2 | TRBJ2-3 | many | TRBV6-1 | CASTPPLAGGGTDTQYF | TGTGCCAGCACCCCACCCCTAGCGGGAGGGGGCACAGATACGCAGTATTTT
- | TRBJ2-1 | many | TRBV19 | CASSIFPDNNEQFF | TGTGCCAGTAGTATATTCCCCGATAACAATGAGCAGTTCTTC
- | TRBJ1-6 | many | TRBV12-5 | CASALGQGANSPLHF | TGTGCTAGTGCTTTGGGTCAAGGAGCTAATTCACCCCTCCACTTT
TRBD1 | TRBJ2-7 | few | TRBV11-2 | CASSVPGQGFQQYF | TGTGCCAGCAGCGTACCGGGACAGGGCTTTCAGCAGTACTTC
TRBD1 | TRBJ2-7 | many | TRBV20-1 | CSARTGRSSYEQYF | TGCAGTGCTAGGACAGGGCGTAGCTCCTACGAGCAGTACTTC
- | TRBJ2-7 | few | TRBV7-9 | CASSSPPGRSSSYEQYF | TGTGCCAGCAGCTCACCCCCGGGCAGGAGTTCATCCTACGAGCAGTACTTC
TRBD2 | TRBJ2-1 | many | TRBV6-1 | CASSQFSGRFLNEQFF | TGTGCCAGCAGTCAATTTAGCGGGAGGTTTTTAAATGAGCAGTTCTTC
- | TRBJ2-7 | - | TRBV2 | CASSPFAGTGNYEQYF | TGTGCCAGCAGTCCATTTGCCGGTACAGGAAACTACGAGCAGTACTTC
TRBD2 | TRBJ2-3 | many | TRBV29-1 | CSVRLAVDTQYF | TGCAGCGTGCGACTAGCAGTAGATACGCAGTATTTT
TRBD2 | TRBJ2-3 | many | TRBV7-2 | CASSDLTSLTDTQYF | TGTGCCAGCAGCGATTTGACTAGCCTCACAGATACGCAGTATTTT
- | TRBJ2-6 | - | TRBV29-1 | CSVEGNVANVLTF | TGCAGCGTTGAGGGAAATGTGGCCAACGTCCTGACTTTC
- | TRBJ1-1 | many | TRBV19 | CASTDRPIANTEAFF | TGTGCCAGTACCGACAGACCGATCGCGAACACTGAAGCTTTCTTT